What follows is one TCR beta chain and its context. In the authors' methods: Estimates of nucleated cell counts were drawn from the amplification of reference gene primers. Here immunoSEQ multiplex PCR was the method, and the copy in TCRdb shows in-frame clones only, minus some. V and J calls and clone size are given by that table; D and trimming were obtained from the DNA. The table records approximately 310,000 clones, over 75% of them present only once. Per the germline V gene, CDR1 is DFQATT and CDR2 is SNEGSKA (reference sequence). V was shortened by 5 bases and J by 4 bases, with 14 bases between the two germline ends. The CDR3 runs 13 residues. The record originates from a study of blood T cell repertoires in COVID-19. Across the study: Samples of COVID-19 (acute and convalescent) were obtained from the United States, Italy and Spain. T cells, B-cell-depleted T cells, or PBMCs provided the cDNA or gDNA that served as material.

Material for sequencing was peripheral blood. This sequence joins TRBV20-1 and TRBJ1-1; D unclear. The origin of this receptor is a man in his forties or fifties with active or convalescent COVID-19. This CDR3 reads CSARGRVATEAFF. DNA of the CDR3: TGCAGTGCTCGTGGGCGGGTGGCCACTGAAGCTTTCTTT.